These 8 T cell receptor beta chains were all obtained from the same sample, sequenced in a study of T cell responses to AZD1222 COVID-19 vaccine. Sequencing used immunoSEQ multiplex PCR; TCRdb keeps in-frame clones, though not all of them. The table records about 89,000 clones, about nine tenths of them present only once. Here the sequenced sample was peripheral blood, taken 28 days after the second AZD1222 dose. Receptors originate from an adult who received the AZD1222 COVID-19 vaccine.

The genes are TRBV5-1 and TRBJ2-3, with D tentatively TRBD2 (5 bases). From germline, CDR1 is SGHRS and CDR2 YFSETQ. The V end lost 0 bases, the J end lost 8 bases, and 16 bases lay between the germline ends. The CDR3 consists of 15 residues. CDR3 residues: CASSLVQTTVVTQYF. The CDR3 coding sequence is TGCGCCAGCAGCTTGGTCCAGACTACAGTGGTTACGCAGTATTTT.

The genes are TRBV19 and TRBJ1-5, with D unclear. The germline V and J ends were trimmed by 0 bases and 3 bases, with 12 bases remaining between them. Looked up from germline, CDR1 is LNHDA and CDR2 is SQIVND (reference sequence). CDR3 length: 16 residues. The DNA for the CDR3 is TGTGCCAGTAGTATAGAGTCCGCCTGGGTCAATCAGCCCCAGCATTTT. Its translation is CASSIESAWVNQPQHF.

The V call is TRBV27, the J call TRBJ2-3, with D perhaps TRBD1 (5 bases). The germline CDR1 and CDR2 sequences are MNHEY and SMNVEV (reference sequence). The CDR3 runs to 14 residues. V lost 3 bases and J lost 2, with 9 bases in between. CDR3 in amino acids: CASSFRVYTDTQYF. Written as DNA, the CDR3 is TGTGCCAGCAGTTTCAGGGTGTACACAGATACGCAGTATTTT.

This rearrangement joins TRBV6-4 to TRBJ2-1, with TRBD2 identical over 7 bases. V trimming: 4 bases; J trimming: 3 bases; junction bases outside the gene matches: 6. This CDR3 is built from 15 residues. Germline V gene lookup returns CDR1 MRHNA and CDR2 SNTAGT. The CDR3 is CASSAASGDYNEQFF. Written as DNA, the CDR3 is TGTGCCAGCAGTGCGGCTAGCGGAGACTACAATGAGCAGTTCTTC.

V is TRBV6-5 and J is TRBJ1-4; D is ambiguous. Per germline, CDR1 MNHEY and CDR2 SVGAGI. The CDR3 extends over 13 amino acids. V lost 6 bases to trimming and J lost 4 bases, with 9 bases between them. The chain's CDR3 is CASRRHINEKLFF. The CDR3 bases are TGTGCCAGCAGACGACATATTAATGAAAAACTGTTTTTT.

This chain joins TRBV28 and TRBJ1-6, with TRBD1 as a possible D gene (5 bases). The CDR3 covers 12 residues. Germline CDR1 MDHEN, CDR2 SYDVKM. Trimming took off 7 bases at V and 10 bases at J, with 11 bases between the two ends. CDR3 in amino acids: CASTGTKSPLHF. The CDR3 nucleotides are TGTGCCAGCACCGGGACTAAATCACCCCTCCACTTT.

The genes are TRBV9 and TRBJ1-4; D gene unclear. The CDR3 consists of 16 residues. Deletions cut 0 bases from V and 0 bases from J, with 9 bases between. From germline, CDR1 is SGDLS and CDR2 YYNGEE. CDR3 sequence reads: CASSVGQIATNEKLFF. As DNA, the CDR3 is TGTGCCAGCAGCGTAGGGCAGATTGCAACTAATGAAAAACTGTTTTTT.

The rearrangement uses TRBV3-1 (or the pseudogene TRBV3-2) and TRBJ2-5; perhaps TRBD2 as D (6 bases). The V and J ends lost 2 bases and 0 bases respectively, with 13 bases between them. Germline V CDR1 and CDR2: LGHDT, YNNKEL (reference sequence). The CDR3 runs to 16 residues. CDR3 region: CASSQSWGDYQETQYF. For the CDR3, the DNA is TGTGCCAGCAGCCAATCGTGGGGGGACTACCAAGAGACCCAGTACTTC.